The sequence of this T cell receptor (beta chain) was determined in a study of blood T cell repertoires in COVID-19. Cohorts were assigned according to the clinical history that participants reported. Libraries were prepared by immunoSEQ multiplex PCR; TCRdb keeps only in-frame clonotypes and omits some of them. The sample shows hundreds of thousands of clones, 80% of them seen only once. Germline V gives CDR1 KGHDR, CDR2 SFDVKD. The CDR3 is made up of 11 amino acids. Trimming shortened V by 0 bases and J by 6 bases, and 2 bases separated the two germline ends. Sequencing was done on a sample of PBMCs or T cells enriched from blood (not recorded which). This receptor was identified in a man between 25 and 39 years old with acute COVID-19. This chain uses TRBV24-1 with TRBJ2-7; D gene ambiguous. CDR3 amino acids: CATSDLLEQYF. Written as DNA, the CDR3 is TGTGCCACCAGTGATTTGCTCGAGCAGTACTTC.